Below, 3 T cell receptor beta chains from the same sample are listed, as sequenced in a study of T cell changes during pregnancy in multiple sclerosis. This table comes from immunoSEQ multiplex PCR, and its TCRdb copy is limited to in-frame clones, with some not included. The table records around 72,000 clones, roughly nine tenths of them present only once. This material consisted of peripheral blood, taken in the third trimester of pregnancy. Receptors originate from a female donor in good health, enrolled as a control in a pregnancy study.

This clone was seen once. The J gene is TRBJ2-3, the V gene TRBV7-2; D possibly corresponds to TRBD2 (6 bases). V shed 1 base and J shed 4 bases, with 12 bases lying between them. CDR3 length equals 15 residues. CDR1 and CDR2 (germline): SGHTA, FQGNSA. CDR3 bases: TGTGCCAGCAGCTTAGTAGGGAGGAGGGCAGATACGCAGTATTTT. Its protein is CASSLVGRRADTQYF.

The chain joins TRBV6-1 to TRBJ2-1; TRBD2 aligns across 9 bases. With V trimmed by 2 bases and J by 5 bases, 16 bases remained unmatched. In germline, CDR1 is MNHNS, CDR2 SASEGT. The CDR3 covers 19 residues. The CDR3 spells CASSEFSHLSGGYHNEQFF. CDR3 DNA sequence: TGTGCCAGCAGTGAATTCTCCCATTTGAGCGGGGGGTACCACAATGAGCAGTTCTTC.

This chain joins TRBV7-2 and TRBJ2-3; 11 bases agree with TRBD2. The trim removed 5 bases at V and 5 bases at J, leaving 6 bases unmatched. The CDR3 has 15 amino acids. CDR1 and CDR2 from the germline V gene are SGHTA and FQGNSA. The CDR3 loop is CASSKTSGKIDTQYF. CDR3 in DNA: TGTGCCAGCAGCAAGACTAGCGGGAAGATAGATACGCAGTATTTT.